The clone carrying this T cell receptor beta chain was recorded a few times. Its specificity is not known. This sample is drawn from a study of response to subunit inactivated influenza vaccine. Using its own MiXCR run on the RT-PCR reads, TCRdb lists one record per CDR3 protein. The repertoire consists of roughly 710,000 distinct CDR3 sequences, with 12% to 15% occurring once and the leading ten covering 7.5% to 8%. Overall study findings and caveats: Authors suggested each seasonal influenza vaccination recruits few new T cells.

Trimming took 0 bases from V and 2 from J, leaving 11 bases between them. CDR3 length: 15 amino acids. Per germline, CDR1 SGHTA and CDR2 FQGNSA. The genes are TRBV7-2 and TRBJ2-7; tentative D call: TRBD1 (5 bases). The receptor comes from a man between 50 and 59 years old who received an inactivated influenza vaccine. Sequencing was performed on PBMCs from blood, taken roughly 2 weeks before vaccination. CDR3 sequence: CASSLAIDRAYEQYF. The CDR3 bases are TGTGCCAGCAGCTTAGCCATCGACAGAGCCTACGAGCAGTACTTC.